The following is a T cell receptor beta chain sequence with its context. This sample was taken from a study of CD8 T cells in Susac syndrome. The authors reverse transcribed roughly 0.5 to 1 ug RNA with random hexamers. TCRdb redid the calling of the immunoSEQ multiplex PCR reads with MiXCR, one entry per CDR3 protein. The sample shows about 250,000 distinct CDR3 sequences, about 93% of them seen only once. Deletions cut 9 bases from V and 4 bases from J, with 7 bases between. Germline values: CDR1 MRHNA, CDR2 SNTAGT. There are 11 residues in the CDR3. This receptor was identified in a human donor with multiple sclerosis. This sequence joins TRBV6-4 and TRBJ1-3; D uncertain. Material for sequencing was CD4+ T cells from PBMCs. The chain's CDR3 is CARGYGNTIYF. CDR3 bases: TGTGCCAGGGGGTACGGAAACACCATATATTTT.